These 10 T cell receptor beta chains came from one sample sequenced in a study of response to subunit inactivated influenza vaccine. TCRdb passed the RT-PCR reads through MiXCR, listing each CDR3 protein once. Of under 550,000 distinct CDR3 sequences listed, approximately 7.6% are singletons. The source material was PBMCs from blood, sampled 23 to 25 months after vaccination. Every receptor here comes from a man aged 50 to 75 who received an inactivated influenza vaccine.

This clonotype appeared a few times. The V and J genes are TRBV9 and TRBJ2-1, with 7 nucleotides matching TRBD1. The germline V gene encodes CDR1 SGDLS and CDR2 YYNGEE. V trimming: 4 bases; J trimming: 3 bases; junction bases outside the gene matches: 7. The length of the CDR3 is 15 residues. The CDR3 loop reads CASSLQGWDYNEQFF. CDR3 DNA sequence: TGTGCCAGCAGCCTACAGGGGTGGGACTACAATGAGCAGTTCTTC.

Many counts were recorded for this clonotype. This rearrangement joins TRBV27 to TRBJ2-3; the D is unclear. V lost 7 bases, J lost 0 bases, and 8 bases lay in between. The germline V gene has CDR1 MNHEY and CDR2 SMNVEV (reference sequence). The CDR3 length is 13 residues. Here the CDR3 reads CASKGGSTDTQYF. The CDR3 DNA is TGTGCCAGCAAGGGCGGAAGCACAGATACGCAGTATTTT.

This clonotype was counted between two and nine times. This chain links TRBV29-1 with TRBJ1-4; 8 bases agree with TRBD1. The CDR3 length is 13 residues. The ends lost 6 bases at V and 4 bases at J; junction bases unmatched: 4. Germline assignment: CDR1 SQVTM and CDR2 ANQGSEA. The CDR3 loop reads CSVQTGDNEKLFF. The CDR3, as DNA: TGCAGCGTACAGACAGGGGATAATGAAAAACTGTTTTTT.

This clonotype has a count of ten or more. The chain combines TRBV7-2 with TRBJ2-7; tentatively, D is TRBD2 (7 bases). V was shortened by 5 bases and J by 4 bases, with 18 bases between the two germline ends. The CDR3 runs 15 residues. CDR1 and CDR2 from the germline V gene are SGHTA and FQGNSA. CDR3 protein: CASSARGGGPYEQYF. The CDR3, as DNA: TGTGCCAGCAGCGCCCGAGGGGGGGGCCCTTACGAGCAGTACTTC.

This clonotype has only a few counts. The chain recombines TRBV18 with TRBJ1-4; perhaps TRBD1 as D (6 bases). Trimming shortened V by 2 bases and J by 10 bases, and 17 bases separated the two germline ends. CDR3 length equals 15 residues. In germline, CDR1 is KGHSH, CDR2 LQKENI. CDR3 bases: TGTGCCAGCTCACCATTGGGGGGCGAAGTTGGAAAACTGTTTTTT. Residues: CASSPLGGEVGKLFF.

This clonotype came up many times. V gene TRBV6-4 combines with J gene TRBJ1-1; no firm D call. The CDR3 runs to 13 residues. Germline V CDR1 and CDR2: MRHNA, SNTAGT. Trimming took 1 base from V and 5 from J, leaving 8 bases between them. The chain's CDR3 is CASSDLVGTEAFF. CDR3 DNA: TGTGCCAGCAGTGACTTGGTCGGGACTGAAGCTTTCTTT.

The rearrangement joins TRBV20-1 to TRBJ2-7, with TRBD1 as a possible D gene (5 bases). V gave up 0 bases and J gave up 1 base, with 13 bases separating them. The CDR3 has 15 residues. The germline CDR1 and CDR2 sequences are DFQATT and SNEGSKA (reference sequence). CDR3 sequence reads: CSARDVGHSSYEQYF. As DNA, the CDR3 is TGCAGTGCTAGAGATGTGGGGCACAGTTCCTACGAGCAGTACTTC.

This clonotype was seen many times. This chain links TRBV29-1 with TRBJ1-2; 7 bases align to TRBD1. J lost 2 bases, V lost 5 bases, and 5 bases had no gene match. This CDR3 contains 13 residues. Per the germline V gene, CDR1 is SQVTM and CDR2 is ANQGSEA. The CDR3 DNA follows: TGCAGCGTTCGGACAGGATCAAACTATGGCTACACCTTC. It yields the protein CSVRTGSNYGYTF.

J is TRBJ1-1 and V is TRBV20-1, with TRBD1 as a possible D gene (6 bases). Germline V lookup: CDR1 DFQATT, CDR2 SNEGSKA (reference sequence). The CDR3 loop spans 15 amino acids. Trimming removed 0 bases at V and 6 bases at J, with 17 bases between. CDR3 bases: TGCAGTGCTAGAGATGCCGGCAGGGGAGTGTCTGAAGCTTTCTTT. This sequence encodes CSARDAGRGVSEAFF.

V is TRBV6-5 and J is TRBJ2-5, with 9 bases fitting TRBD1. V trimming: 2 bases; J trimming: 5 bases; junction bases outside the gene matches: 6. Germline V gene lookup returns CDR1 MNHEY and CDR2 SVGAGI. The CDR3 sequence is 15 residues long. CDR3 bases: TGTGCCAGCAGTTACGATGGGACAGGGTCGGAGACCCAGTACTTC. Its translation: CASSYDGTGSETQYF.